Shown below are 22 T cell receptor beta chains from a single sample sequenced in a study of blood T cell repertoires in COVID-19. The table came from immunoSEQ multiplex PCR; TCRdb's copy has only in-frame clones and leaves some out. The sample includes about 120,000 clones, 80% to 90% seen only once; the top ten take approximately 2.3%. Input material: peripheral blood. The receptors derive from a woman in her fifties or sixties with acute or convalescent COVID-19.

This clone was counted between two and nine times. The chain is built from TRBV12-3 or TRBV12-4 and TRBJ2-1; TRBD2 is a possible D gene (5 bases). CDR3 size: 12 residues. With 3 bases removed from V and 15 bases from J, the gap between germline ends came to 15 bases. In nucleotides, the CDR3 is TGTGCCAGCAGTTTTGACCGGGGTGTACCGTTCTTC. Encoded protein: CASSFDRGVPFF.

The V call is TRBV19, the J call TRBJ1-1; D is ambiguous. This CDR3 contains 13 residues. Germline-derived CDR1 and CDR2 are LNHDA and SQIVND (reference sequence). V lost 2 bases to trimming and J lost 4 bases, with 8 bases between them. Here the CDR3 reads CASSIMESTEAFF. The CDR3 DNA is TGTGCCAGTAGTATAATGGAGAGCACTGAAGCTTTCTTT.

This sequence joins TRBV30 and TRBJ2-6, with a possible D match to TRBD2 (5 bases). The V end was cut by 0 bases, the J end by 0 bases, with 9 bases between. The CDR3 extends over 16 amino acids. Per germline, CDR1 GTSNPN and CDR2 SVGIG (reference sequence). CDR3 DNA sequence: TGTGCCTGGAGTGTAGGTGGGAGCTCTGGGGCCAACGTCCTGACTTTC. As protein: CAWSVGGSSGANVLTF. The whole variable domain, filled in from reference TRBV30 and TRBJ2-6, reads SQTIHQWPATLVQPVGSPLSLECTVEGTSNPNLYWYRQAAGRGLQLLFYSVGIGQISSEVPQNLSASRPQDRQFILSSKKLLLSDSGFYLCAWSVGGSSGANVLTFGAGSRLTVL.

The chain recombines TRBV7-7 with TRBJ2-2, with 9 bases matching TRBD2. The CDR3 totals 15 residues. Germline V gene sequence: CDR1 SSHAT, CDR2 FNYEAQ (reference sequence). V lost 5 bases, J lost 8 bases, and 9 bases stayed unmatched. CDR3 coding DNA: TGTGCCAGCAGCGAGGAAGCGGGGGGCCGAGGGGAGCTGTTTTTT. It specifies CASSEEAGGRGELFF.

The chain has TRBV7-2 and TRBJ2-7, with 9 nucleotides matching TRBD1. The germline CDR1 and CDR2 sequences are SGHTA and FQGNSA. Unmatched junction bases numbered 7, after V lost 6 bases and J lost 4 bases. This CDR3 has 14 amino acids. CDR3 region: CASSYPGQGYEQYF. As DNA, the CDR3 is TGTGCCAGCAGTTACCCGGGACAGGGTTACGAGCAGTACTTC.

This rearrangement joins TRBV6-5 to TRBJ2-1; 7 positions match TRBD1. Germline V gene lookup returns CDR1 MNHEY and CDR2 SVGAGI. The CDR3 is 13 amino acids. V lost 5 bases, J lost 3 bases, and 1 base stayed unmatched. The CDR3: CASSHRGYNEQFF. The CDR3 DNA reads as TGTGCCAGCAGTCACAGGGGCTACAATGAGCAGTTCTTC.

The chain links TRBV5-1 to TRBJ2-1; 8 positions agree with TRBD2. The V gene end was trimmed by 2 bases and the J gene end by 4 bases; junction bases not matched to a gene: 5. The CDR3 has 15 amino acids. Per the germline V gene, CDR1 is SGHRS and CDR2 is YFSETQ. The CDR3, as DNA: TGCGCCAGCAGCTTTTCGGGGGGGTTTTACAATGAGCAGTTCTTC. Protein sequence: CASSFSGGFYNEQFF.

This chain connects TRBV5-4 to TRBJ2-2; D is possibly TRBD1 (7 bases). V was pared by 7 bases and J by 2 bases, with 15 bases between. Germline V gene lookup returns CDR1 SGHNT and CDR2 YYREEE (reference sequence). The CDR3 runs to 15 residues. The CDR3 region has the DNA TGTGCCAGCGTTCAGGGGGGAGACAACACCGGGGAGCTGTTTTTT. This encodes CASVQGGDNTGELFF.

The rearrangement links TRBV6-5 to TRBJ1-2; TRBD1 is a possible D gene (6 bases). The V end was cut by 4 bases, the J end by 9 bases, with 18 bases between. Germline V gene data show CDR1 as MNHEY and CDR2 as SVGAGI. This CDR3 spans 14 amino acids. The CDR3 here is CASSSPGHSWSYTF. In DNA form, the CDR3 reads TGTGCCAGCAGTTCCCCGGGACACTCCTGGAGCTACACCTTC.

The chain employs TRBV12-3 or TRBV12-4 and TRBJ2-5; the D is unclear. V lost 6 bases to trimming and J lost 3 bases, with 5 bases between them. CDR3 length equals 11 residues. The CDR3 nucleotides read TGTGCCAGCAGCCTTAAAGAGACCCAGTACTTC. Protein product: CASSLKETQYF.

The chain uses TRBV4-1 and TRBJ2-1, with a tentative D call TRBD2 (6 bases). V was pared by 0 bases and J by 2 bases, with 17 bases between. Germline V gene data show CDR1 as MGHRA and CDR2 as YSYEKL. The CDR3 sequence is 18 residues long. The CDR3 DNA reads TGCGCCAGCAGCCAAGATCGGGGAGGCGGGCCTGCCTACAATGAGCAGTTCTTC. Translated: CASSQDRGGGPAYNEQFF.

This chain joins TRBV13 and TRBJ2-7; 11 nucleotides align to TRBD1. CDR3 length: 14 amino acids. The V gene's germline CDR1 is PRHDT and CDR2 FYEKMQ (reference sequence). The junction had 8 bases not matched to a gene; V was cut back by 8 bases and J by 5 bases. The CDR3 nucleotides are TGTGCCAGCCTCGGGACAGGGGGGGCCCACGAGCAGTACTTC. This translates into CASLGTGGAHEQYF.

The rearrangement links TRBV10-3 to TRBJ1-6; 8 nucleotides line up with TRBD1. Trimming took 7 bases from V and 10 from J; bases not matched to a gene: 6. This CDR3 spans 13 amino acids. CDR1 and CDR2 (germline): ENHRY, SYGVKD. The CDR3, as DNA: TGTGCCATCACCCTGGACAGGGCCTCACCCCTCCACTTT. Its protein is CAITLDRASPLHF.

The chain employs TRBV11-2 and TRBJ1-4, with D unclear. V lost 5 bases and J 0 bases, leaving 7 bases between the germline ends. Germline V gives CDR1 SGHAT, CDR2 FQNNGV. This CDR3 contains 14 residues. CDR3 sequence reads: CASSLRATNEKLFF. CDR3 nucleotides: TGTGCCAGCAGCCTCCGGGCAACTAATGAAAAACTGTTTTTT.

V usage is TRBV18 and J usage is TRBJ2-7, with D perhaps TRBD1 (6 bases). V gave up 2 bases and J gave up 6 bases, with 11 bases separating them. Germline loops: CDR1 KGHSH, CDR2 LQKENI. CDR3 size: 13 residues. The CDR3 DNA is TGTGCCAGCTCACCAGTTGGGGGCGGCGAGCAGTACTTC. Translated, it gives CASSPVGGGEQYF. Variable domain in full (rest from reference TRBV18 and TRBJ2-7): NAGVMQNPRHLVRRRGQEARLRCSPMKGHSHVYWYRQLPEEGLKFMVYLQKENIIDESGMPKERFSAEFPKEGPSILRIQQVVRGDSAAYFCASSPVGGGEQYFGPGTRLTVT.

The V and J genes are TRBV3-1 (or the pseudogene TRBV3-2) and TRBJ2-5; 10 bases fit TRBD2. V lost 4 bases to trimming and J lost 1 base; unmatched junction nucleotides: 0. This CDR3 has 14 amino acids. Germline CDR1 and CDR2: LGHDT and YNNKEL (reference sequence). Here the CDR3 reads CASSRTSGQETQYF. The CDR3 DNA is TGTGCCAGCAGCCGGACTAGCGGCCAAGAGACCCAGTACTTC.

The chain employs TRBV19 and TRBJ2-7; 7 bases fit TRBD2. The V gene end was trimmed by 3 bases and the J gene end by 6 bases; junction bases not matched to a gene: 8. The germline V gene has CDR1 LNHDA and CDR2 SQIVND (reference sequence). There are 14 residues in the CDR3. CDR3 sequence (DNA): TGTGCCAGTAGTATCCGTAGCGGGTACGGCGAGCAGTACTTC. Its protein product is CASSIRSGYGEQYF.

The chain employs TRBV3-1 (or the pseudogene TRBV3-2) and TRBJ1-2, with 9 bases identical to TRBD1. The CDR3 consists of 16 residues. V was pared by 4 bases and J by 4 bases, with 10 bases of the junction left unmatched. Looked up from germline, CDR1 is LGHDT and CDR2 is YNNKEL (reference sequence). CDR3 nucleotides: TGTGCCAGCAGCCTGGCGGGACAGGGAGGAAGCTATGGCTACACCTTC. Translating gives CASSLAGQGGSYGYTF.

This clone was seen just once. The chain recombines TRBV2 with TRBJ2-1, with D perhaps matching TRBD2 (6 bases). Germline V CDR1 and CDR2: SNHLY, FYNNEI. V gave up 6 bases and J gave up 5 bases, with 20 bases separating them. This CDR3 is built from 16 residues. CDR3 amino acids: CASRISGRTNDNEQFF. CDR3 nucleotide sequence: TGTGCCAGCAGAATTAGCGGAAGGACAAACGACAATGAGCAGTTCTTC.

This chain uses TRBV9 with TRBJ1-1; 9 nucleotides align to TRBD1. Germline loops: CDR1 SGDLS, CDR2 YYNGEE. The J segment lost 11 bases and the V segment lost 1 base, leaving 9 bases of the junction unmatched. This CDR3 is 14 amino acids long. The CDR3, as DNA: TGTGCCAGCAGCGTAAGGGACAGGGCGGATGAGGCTTTCTTT. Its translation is CASSVRDRADEAFF.

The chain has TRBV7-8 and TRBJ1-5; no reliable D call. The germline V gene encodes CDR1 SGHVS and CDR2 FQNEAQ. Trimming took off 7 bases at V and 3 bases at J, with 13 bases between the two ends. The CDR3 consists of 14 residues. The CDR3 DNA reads TGTGCCAGCACCGGGGAGTTTACCAATCAGCCCCAGCATTTT. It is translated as CASTGEFTNQPQHF. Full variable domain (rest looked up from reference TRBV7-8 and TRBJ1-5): GAGVSQSPRYKVAKRGQDVALRCDPISGHVSLFWYQQALGQGPEFLTYFQNEAQLDKSGLPSDRFFAERPEGSVSTLKIQRTQQEDSAVYLCASTGEFTNQPQHFGDGTRLSIL.

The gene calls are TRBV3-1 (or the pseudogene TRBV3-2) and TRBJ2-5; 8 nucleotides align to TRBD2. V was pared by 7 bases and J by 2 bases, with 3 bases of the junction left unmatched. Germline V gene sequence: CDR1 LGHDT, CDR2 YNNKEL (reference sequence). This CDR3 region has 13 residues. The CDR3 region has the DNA TGTGCCAGCATGGGCGGGGGGCAAGAGACCCAGTACTTC. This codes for CASMGGGQETQYF.